Listed below are T cell receptor beta chains from one sample, sequenced in a study of T cell clones after liver transplantation. Sequenced by immunoSEQ multiplex PCR; TCRdb stores in-frame clones only, minus some. The sample records tens of thousands of clones, over 70% being singletons. The material was CD4+ T cells from blood, obtained 12 months after liver transplant. These receptors were collected from a human patient who received a liver transplant. Among the T cells, some may be from the graft donor. CDR3s include the opening cysteine and the closing phenylalanine or tryptophan. The D gene is left open where the match is weak. A clone size is listed for some rows: how often the clone was seen (once, few, many), or a class if it is expanded.

cdr3_aa | cdr3_nt | clone_size | j_call | d_call | v_call
CASSFRIFLFQPQHF | TGTGCCAGCAGTTTCCGGATCTTCCTATTTCAGCCCCAGCATTTT | . | TRBJ1-5 | . | TRBV28
CASSSHGQETQYF | TGTGCCAGCAGCTCCCACGGACAAGAGACCCAGTACTTC | . | TRBJ2-5 | . | TRBV5-4
CASSSGSAAGADTQYF | TGTGCCAGCAGCTCTGGGAGTGCAGCGGGAGCTGATACGCAGTATTTT | . | TRBJ2-3 | TRBD2 | TRBV5-5
CASSSRGGRPGELFF | TGTGCCAGCAGTTCAAGGGGCGGGAGGCCCGGGGAGCTGTTTTTT | . | TRBJ2-2 | TRBD2 | TRBV7-9
CASSLGPTTSGRAGEQFF | TGTGCCAGCAGTTTAGGTCCCACGACTAGCGGGAGGGCCGGTGAGCAGTTCTTC | . | TRBJ2-1 | TRBD2 | TRBV27
CASSPQSHLYEQYF | TGTGCCAGTAGTCCTCAAAGCCATCTCTACGAGCAGTACTTC | . | TRBJ2-7 | . | TRBV19
CASSSLAASRDTQYF | TGTGCCAGCAGCTCCCTAGCGGCCTCGCGGGATACGCAGTATTTT | . | TRBJ2-3 | TRBD2 | TRBV5-4
CASSLGPGLAGSSYEQYF | TGTGCCAGCAGCTTAGGACCCGGACTAGCGGGGAGCTCCTACGAGCAGTACTTC | . | TRBJ2-7 | TRBD2 | TRBV7-2
CASSLKGLAFNNEQFF | TGTGCCAGCAGTTTAAAGGGACTAGCCTTTAACAATGAGCAGTTCTTC | once | TRBJ2-1 | TRBD2 | TRBV27
CASSLETALLGGYTF | TGTGCCAGCAGCTTAGAGACGGCCCTTTTGGGTGGCTACACCTTC | . | TRBJ1-2 | . | TRBV7-2
CASRAGGDTGELFF | TGTGCCAGCAGGGCGGGAGGCGACACCGGGGAGCTGTTTTTT | . | TRBJ2-2 | TRBD2 | TRBV9
CASSEWSTGGGTF | TGTGCCAGCAGTGAATGGTCTACTGGCGGCGGCACCTTC | . | TRBJ1-2 | . | TRBV6-1